Included here is one T cell receptor beta chain sequence, with context. Its specificity is unknown. CDR1 is GTSNPN, CDR2 SVGIG, per germline (reference sequence). V lost 0 bases to trimming and J lost 2 bases; unmatched junction nucleotides: 7. There are 16 residues in the CDR3. This entry belongs to a study of T cells in localized non-small cell lung cancer. TCRdb's table, derived via immunoSEQ multiplex PCR, lists solely in-frame clones and lacks some. The sample records tens of thousands of clones, less than 90% being singletons. The study's findings and limits: Highest T cell clonality was seen in uninvolved adjacent lung, surpassing that measured in tumor. Multi-region tumor sequencing was not done, so intratumor heterogeneity could not be excluded. In adjacent lung, a median roughly 60 of the top 100 tumor clones were found.

The sample was peripheral blood, taken before any cancer treatment. V gene TRBV30 combines with J gene TRBJ1-5, with 7 bases lining up with TRBD1. The clonotype originates from a male donor at least 60 years old with stage I squamous cell lung carcinoma. CDR3 nucleotide sequence: TGTGCCTGGAGTGTACAGGGGACCAGTGGCAATCAGCCCCAGCATTTT. Translated, it gives CAWSVQGTSGNQPQHF. Full variable domain (missing parts from reference TRBV30 and TRBJ1-5): SQTIHQWPATLVQPVGSPLSLECTVEGTSNPNLYWYRQAAGRGLQLLFYSVGIGQISSEVPQNLSASRPQDRQFILSSKKLLLSDSGFYLCAWSVQGTSGNQPQHFGDGTRLSIL.